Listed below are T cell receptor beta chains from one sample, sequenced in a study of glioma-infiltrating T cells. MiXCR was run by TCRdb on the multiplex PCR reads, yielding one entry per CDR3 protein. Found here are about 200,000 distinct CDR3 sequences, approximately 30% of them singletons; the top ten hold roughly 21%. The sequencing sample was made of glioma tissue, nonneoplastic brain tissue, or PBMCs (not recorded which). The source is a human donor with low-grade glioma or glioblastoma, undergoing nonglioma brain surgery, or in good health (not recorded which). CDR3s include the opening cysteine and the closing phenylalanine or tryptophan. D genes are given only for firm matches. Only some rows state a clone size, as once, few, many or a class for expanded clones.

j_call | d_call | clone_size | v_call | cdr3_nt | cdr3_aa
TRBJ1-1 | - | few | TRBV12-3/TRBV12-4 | TGTGCCAGCAGTGCACAGAGGAACACTGAAGCTTTCTTT | CASSAQRNTEAFF
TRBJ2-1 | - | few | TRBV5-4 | TGTGCCAGCAGCTCGATACAGGGAAACGAGCAGTTCTTC | CASSSIQGNEQFF
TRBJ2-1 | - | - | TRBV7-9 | TGTGCCAGCCGGAGGGCCGAACTGAACAATGAGCAGTTCTTC | CASRRAELNNEQFF
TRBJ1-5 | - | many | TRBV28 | TGTGCCAGCAGTCCTCGACGGGTTGGGATTAATCAGCCCCAGCATTTT | CASSPRRVGINQPQHF
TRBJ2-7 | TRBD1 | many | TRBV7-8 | TGTGCCACCAAGGGACAGGCGCTCTCCTACGAGCAGTACTTC | CATKGQALSYEQYF
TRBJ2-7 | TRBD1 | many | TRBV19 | TGTGCCAGTAGCCCAACAGGGGGCGCGAAGGAGCAGTACTTC | CASSPTGGAKEQYF
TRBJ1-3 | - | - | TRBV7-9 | TGTGCCAGCAGCCCACCCCAGGGGCTGTGGGGAAACACCATATATTTT | CASSPPQGLWGNTIYF
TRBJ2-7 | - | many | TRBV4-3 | TGCGCCAGCGCCCAGGGCAGGAACTACGAGCAGTACTTC | CASAQGRNYEQYF
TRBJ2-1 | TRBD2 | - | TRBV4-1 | TGCGCCAGCAGCCATCCCTTTTCGGGAGGGCCCCACTACGAGCAGTTCTTC | CASSHPFSGGPHYEQFF
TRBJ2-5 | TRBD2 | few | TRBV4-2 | TGTGCCAGCAGCCAGAGTTCCGGGACTAGCGGACCAGGGGAGACCCAGTACTTC | CASSQSSGTSGPGETQYF
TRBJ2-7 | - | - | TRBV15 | TGTGCCACCAGCAGGGAGACACGGGGGACCTCCTGCGAGCAGTACTTC | CATSRETRGTSCEQYF
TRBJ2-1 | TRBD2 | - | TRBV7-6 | TGTGCCAGCAGTTTTATTAGCGGGGTTGGGTATGGTGAACAGTTCTTC | CASSFISGVGYGEQFF
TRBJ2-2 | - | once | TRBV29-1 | TGCAGCGTTGGGGCGGACTCCGGGGAGCTGTTTTTT | CSVGADSGELFF
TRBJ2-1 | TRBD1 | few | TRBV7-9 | TGTGCCAGCAGCCCAACCGGACAGGGGGCGCGATTCTTC | CASSPTGQGARFF
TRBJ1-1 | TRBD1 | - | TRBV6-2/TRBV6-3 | TGTGCCAGCAGTAAGGAAGGGGGCAGTAAAGAAGCTTTCTTT | CASSKEGGSKEAFF
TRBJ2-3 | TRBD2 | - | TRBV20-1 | TGCAGTGCGGAGTCACTAGCGGCTAGAACAGATACGAAGTATTTT | CSAESLAARTDTKYF
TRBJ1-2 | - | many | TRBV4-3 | TGCGCCAGCAGCCAAGAGTACGGGCCCAGGGGCTACACCTTC | CASSQEYGPRGYTF
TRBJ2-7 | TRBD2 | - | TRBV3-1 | TGTGCCAGCAGCCTCCACTACGGGGGGTCCCTCCTCGAGCAGTACTTC | CASSLHYGGSLLEQYF
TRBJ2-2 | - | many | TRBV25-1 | TGTGCCAGCAGTGATTCGTTAGCAGCCCTAAGGGGGGAGCTGTTTTTT | CASSDSLAALRGELFF
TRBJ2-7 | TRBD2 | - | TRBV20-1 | TGCAGTGCTAGGCGACTAGCGAGTACCTACGAGCAGTACTTC | CSARRLASTYEQYF
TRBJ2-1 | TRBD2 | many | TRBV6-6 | TGTGCCAGCAGTTACTCTGGGGACTACTCCTACAATGAGCAGTTCTTC | CASSYSGDYSYNEQFF
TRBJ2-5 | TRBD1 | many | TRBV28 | TGTGCCAGCAGTCCGGGGACAGGGTTCGGAGAGACCCAGTACTTC | CASSPGTGFGETQYF